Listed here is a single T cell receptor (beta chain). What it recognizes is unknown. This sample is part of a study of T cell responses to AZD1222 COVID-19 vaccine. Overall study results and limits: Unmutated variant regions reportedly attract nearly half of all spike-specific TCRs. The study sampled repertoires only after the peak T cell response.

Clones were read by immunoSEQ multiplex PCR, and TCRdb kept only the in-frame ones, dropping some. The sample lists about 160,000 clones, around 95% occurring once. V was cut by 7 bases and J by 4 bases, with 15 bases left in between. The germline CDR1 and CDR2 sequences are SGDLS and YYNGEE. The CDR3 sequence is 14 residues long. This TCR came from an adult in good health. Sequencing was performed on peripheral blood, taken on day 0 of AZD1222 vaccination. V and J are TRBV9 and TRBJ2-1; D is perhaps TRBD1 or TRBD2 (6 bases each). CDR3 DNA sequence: TGTGCCAGCTCAGACGAAGGGGGGTACAATGAGCAGTTCTTC. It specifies CASSDEGGYNEQFF.